Below, 4 T cell receptor beta chains from the same sample are listed, as sequenced in a study of T cell responses to AZD1222 COVID-19 vaccine. Some clones are missing from TCRdb's copy, which holds only in-frame ones; the method was immunoSEQ multiplex PCR. The sample has 100,000 to 140,000 clones; about 90% are singletons. The material was peripheral blood, obtained on day 0 of AZD1222 vaccination. The receptors were sampled from an adult in good health.

V is TRBV6-5 and J is TRBJ1-3; perhaps TRBD1 as D (5 bases). Per germline, CDR1 MNHEY and CDR2 SVGAGI. Trimming stripped 7 bases from V and 3 bases from J, with 16 bases between. This CDR3 spans 15 amino acids. The CDR3 DNA is TGTGCCAGCATCCGAGGGGTATTCGGTGGAAACACCATATATTTT. It yields the protein CASIRGVFGGNTIYF.

The rearrangement joins TRBV6-5 to TRBJ1-3, with a possible D match to TRBD1 (6 bases). Trimming left V 6 bases short and J 2 bases short, with 11 bases between. CDR3 size: 14 residues. Germline CDR1 reads MNHEY; CDR2 reads SVGAGI. CDR3 sequence reads: CASRGGGTGNTIYF. The CDR3 nucleotides read TGTGCCAGCAGAGGAGGGGGGACTGGAAACACCATATATTTT.

This chain connects TRBV6-2 or TRBV6-3 to TRBJ2-2; D unclear. The germline V and J ends were trimmed by 4 bases and 0 bases, with 9 bases remaining between them. The germline V gene encodes CDR1 MNHEY and CDR2 SVGEGT. The CDR3 runs to 15 residues. CDR3 loop: CASSSAVANTGELFF. The CDR3 bases are TGTGCCAGCAGTTCGGCAGTGGCGAACACCGGGGAGCTGTTTTTT.

CDR3 sequence reads: CASSAIETQYF. The CDR3 DNA follows: TGTGCCAGCAGTGCCATAGAGACCCAGTACTTC. The chain recombines TRBV6-6 with TRBJ2-5; no firm D call. This CDR3 has 11 amino acids. Germline lookup yields CDR1 MNHNY and CDR2 SVGAGI (reference sequence). Trimming took 5 bases from V and 4 from J, leaving 5 bases between them.